This T cell receptor (beta chain) originates from a study of T cells after yellow fever vaccination. General observations from the study: The secondary response was weaker, and its peak arrived faster, on day 5 versus 15. Post-booster samples contained most primary-vaccination clones (approximately 95% CD4, 88% CD8). Overlap between CD4 and CD8 compartments was detected for a small share of clonotypes.

The CDR3 sequence is 16 residues long. Germline CDR1 and CDR2: SGHDT and YYEEEE. Trimming removed 0 bases from V and 11 bases from J; junction bases left unmatched: 9. TCRdb processed the 5' RACE reads anew with MiXCR; each CDR3 protein has one entry. The sample has about 300,000 distinct CDR3 sequences; roughly 9% are singletons. This clonotype has just a few counts. The antigen is undetermined. The chain has TRBV5-6 and TRBJ2-1; 12 bases match TRBD2. This TCR derives from a young man who received the YFV17D yellow fever vaccine. Specimen: CD4+ T cells sorted from PBMCs, collected 5 days after the yellow fever booster vaccination. This CDR3 reads CASSLGLAGENRKQFF. CDR3 DNA sequence: TGTGCCAGCAGCTTGGGACTAGCGGGGGAGAACCGGAAGCAGTTCTTC.